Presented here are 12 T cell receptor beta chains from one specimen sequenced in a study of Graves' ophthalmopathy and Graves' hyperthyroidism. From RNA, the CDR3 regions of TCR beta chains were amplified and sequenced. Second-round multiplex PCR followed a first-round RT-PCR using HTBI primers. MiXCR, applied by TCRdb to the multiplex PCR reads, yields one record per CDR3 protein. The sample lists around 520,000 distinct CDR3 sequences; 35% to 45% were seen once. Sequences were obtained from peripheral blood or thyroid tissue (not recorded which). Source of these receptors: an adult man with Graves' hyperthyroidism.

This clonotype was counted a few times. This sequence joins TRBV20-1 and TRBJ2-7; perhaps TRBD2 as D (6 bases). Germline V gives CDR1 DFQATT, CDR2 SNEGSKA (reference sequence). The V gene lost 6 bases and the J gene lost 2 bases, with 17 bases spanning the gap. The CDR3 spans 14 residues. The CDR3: CSATPPGLTYEQYF. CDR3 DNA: TGCAGTGCAACTCCTCCGGGACTCACCTACGAGCAGTACTTC.

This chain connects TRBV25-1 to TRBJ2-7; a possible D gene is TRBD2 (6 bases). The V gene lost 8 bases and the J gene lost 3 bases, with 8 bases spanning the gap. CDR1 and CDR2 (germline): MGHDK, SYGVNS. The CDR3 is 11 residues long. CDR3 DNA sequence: TGTGCCAGCGGGGGGTTCTACGAGCAGTACTTC. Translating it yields CASGGFYEQYF.

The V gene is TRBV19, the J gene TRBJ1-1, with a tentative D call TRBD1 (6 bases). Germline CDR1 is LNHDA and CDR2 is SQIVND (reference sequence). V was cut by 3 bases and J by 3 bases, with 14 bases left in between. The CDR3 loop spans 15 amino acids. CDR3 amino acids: CASSIGETGHTEAFF. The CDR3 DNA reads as TGTGCCAGTAGTATTGGGGAGACAGGACACACTGAAGCTTTCTTT. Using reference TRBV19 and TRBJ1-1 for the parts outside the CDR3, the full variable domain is DGGITQSPKYLFRKEGQNVTLSCEQNLNHDAMYWYRQDPGQGLRLIYYSQIVNDFQKGDIAEGYSVSREKKESFPLTVTSAQKNPTAFYLCASSIGETGHTEAFFGQGTRLTVV.

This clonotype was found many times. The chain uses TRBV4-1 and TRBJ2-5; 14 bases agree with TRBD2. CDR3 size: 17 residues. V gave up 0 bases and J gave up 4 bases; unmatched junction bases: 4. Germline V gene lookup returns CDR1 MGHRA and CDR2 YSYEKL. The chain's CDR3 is CASSQEPGLAGGETQYF. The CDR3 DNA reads TGCGCCAGCAGCCAAGAACCCGGACTAGCGGGGGGAGAGACCCAGTACTTC.

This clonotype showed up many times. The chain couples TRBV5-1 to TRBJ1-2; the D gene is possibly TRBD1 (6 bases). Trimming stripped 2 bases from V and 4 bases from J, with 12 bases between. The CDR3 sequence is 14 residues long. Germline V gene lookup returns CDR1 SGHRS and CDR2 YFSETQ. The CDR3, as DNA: TGCGCCAGCAGCTTTGACAGGCCCGCCTATGGCTACACCTTC. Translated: CASSFDRPAYGYTF.

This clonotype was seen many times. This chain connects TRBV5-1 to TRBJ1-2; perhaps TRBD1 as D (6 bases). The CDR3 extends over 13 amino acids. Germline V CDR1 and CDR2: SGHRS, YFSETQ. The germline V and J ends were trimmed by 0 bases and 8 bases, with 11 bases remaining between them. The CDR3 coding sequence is TGCGCCAGCAGCTTGGAAGCAGGGGTCGGCTACACCTTC. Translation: CASSLEAGVGYTF. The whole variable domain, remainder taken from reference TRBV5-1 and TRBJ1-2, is KAGVTQTPRYLIKTRGQQVTLSCSPISGHRSVSWYQQTPGQGLQFLFEYFSETQRNKGNFPGRFSGRQFSNSRSEMNVSTLELGDSALYLCASSLEAGVGYTFGSGTRLTVV.

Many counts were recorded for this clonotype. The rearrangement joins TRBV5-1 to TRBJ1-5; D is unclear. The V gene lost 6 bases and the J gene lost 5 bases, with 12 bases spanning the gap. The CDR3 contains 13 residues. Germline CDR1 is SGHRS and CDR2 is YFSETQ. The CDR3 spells CASIGEVYQPQHF. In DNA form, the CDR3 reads TGCGCCAGCATTGGGGAGGTCTATCAGCCCCAGCATTTT.

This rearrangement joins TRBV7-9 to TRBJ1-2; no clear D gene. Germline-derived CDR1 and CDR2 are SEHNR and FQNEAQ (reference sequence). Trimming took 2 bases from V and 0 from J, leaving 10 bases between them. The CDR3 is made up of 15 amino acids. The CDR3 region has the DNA TGTGCCAGCAGCTTAAAAGGGATAGCTAACTATGGCTACACCTTC. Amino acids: CASSLKGIANYGYTF.

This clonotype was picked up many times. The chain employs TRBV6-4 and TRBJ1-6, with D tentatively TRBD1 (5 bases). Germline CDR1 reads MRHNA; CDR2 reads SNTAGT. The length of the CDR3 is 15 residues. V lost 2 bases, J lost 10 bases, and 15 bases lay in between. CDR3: CASSDTGAGSSPLHF. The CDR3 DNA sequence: TGTGCCAGCAGTGACACAGGCGCAGGCTCGTCACCCCTCCACTTT.

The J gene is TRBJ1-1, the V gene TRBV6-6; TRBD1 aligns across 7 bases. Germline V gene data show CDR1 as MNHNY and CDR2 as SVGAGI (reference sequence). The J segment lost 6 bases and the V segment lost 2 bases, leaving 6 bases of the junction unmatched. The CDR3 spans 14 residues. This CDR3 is CASSYPGQSSEAFF. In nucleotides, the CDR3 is TGTGCCAGCAGTTACCCGGGACAGAGCTCTGAAGCTTTCTTT.

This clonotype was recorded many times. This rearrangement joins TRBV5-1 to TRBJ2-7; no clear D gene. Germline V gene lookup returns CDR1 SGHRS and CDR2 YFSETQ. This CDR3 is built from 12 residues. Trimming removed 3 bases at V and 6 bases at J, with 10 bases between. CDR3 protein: CASSSPGVEQYF. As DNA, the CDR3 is TGCGCCAGCAGCTCCCCCGGTGTCGAGCAGTACTTC. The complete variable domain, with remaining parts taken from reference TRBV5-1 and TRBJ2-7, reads KAGVTQTPRYLIKTRGQQVTLSCSPISGHRSVSWYQQTPGQGLQFLFEYFSETQRNKGNFPGRFSGRQFSNSRSEMNVSTLELGDSALYLCASSSPGVEQYFGPGTRLTVT.

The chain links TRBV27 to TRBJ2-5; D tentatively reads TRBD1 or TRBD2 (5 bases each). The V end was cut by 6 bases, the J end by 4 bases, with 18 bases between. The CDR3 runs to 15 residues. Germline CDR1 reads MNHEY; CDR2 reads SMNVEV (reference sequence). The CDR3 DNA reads TGTGCCAGCAGCCGGGACGGACTCCTGGGAGAGACCCAGTACTTC. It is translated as CASSRDGLLGETQYF.